These T cell receptor beta chains were read from a single sample in a study of CD8+CD57+ T cells in acquired aplastic anemia. TCRdb redid the calling of the reads with MiXCR, one entry per CDR3 protein. Of 100,000 to 150,000 distinct CDR3 sequences in the sample, less than 50% were seen once. Sequencing input: sorted CD4+, CD8+, or CD8+CD57+ T cells (not recorded which) from PBMCs. The source is a human donor with aplastic anemia. The CDR3 runs from the conserved cysteine through the conserved F or W. The order of the fields is clone size, D gene, V gene, J gene, CDR3 protein, CDR3 DNA. The D gene is left open where the match is weak. Clone size appears in some rows only: once, few, many, or a class for an expanded clone.

clone_size: many; d_call: NA; v_call: TRBV6-1; j_call: TRBJ2-7; cdr3_aa: CASSVPPRDINSYEQYF; cdr3_nt: TGTGCCAGCAGTGTCCCTCCCCGGGACATTAACTCCTACGAGCAGTACTTC
clone_size: NA; d_call: NA; v_call: TRBV7-2; j_call: TRBJ2-7; cdr3_aa: CASSDRRLEQYF; cdr3_nt: TGTGCCAGCAGTGACAGGCGCCTAGAGCAGTACTTC
clone_size: NA; d_call: TRBD2; v_call: TRBV24-1; j_call: TRBJ2-5; cdr3_aa: CATSDHGLAGQETQYF; cdr3_nt: TGTGCCACCAGTGACCACGGACTAGCGGGTCAAGAGACCCAGTACTTC
clone_size: NA; d_call: TRBD1; v_call: TRBV7-9; j_call: TRBJ1-5; cdr3_aa: CASSLDRAGQPQHF; cdr3_nt: TGTGCCAGCAGCCTGGACAGGGCGGGTCAGCCCCAGCATTTT
clone_size: many; d_call: NA; v_call: TRBV19; j_call: TRBJ1-4; cdr3_aa: CASSIGVNEKLFF; cdr3_nt: TGTGCCAGTAGTATAGGTGTTAATGAAAAACTGTTTTTT
clone_size: NA; d_call: NA; v_call: TRBV24-1; j_call: TRBJ1-1; cdr3_aa: CATSDFRGTEAFF; cdr3_nt: TGTGCCACCAGTGATTTTCGGGGAACTGAAGCTTTCTTT
clone_size: NA; d_call: NA; v_call: TRBV15; j_call: TRBJ1-2; cdr3_aa: CATSRDGAVYGYTF; cdr3_nt: TGTGCCACCAGCAGAGATGGGGCAGTATATGGCTACACCTTC
clone_size: NA; d_call: TRBD1; v_call: TRBV20-1; j_call: TRBJ1-2; cdr3_aa: CSARVPGGGYTF; cdr3_nt: TGCAGTGCTAGGGTTCCAGGGGGTGGCTACACCTTC
clone_size: NA; d_call: NA; v_call: TRBV6-1; j_call: TRBJ1-2; cdr3_aa: CASGRDIYGYTF; cdr3_nt: TGTGCCAGCGGGCGGGACATCTATGGCTACACCTTC
clone_size: many; d_call: NA; v_call: TRBV5-1; j_call: TRBJ1-2; cdr3_aa: CASSFGVSYGYTF; cdr3_nt: TGCGCCAGCAGCTTCGGCGTCTCGTATGGCTACACCTTC
clone_size: NA; d_call: TRBD2; v_call: TRBV2; j_call: TRBJ2-7; cdr3_aa: CASMSGGASYEQYF; cdr3_nt: TGTGCCAGCATGAGCGGGGGGGCCTCCTACGAGCAGTACTTC
clone_size: few; d_call: NA; v_call: TRBV5-4; j_call: TRBJ2-1; cdr3_aa: CASRTGTAPRDEQFF; cdr3_nt: TGTGCCAGCAGGACCGGGACCGCCCCGAGGGATGAGCAGTTCTTC
clone_size: NA; d_call: TRBD1; v_call: TRBV24-1; j_call: TRBJ1-2; cdr3_aa: CATGDYNRGNYGYTF; cdr3_nt: TGTGCCACCGGTGATTACAACAGGGGAAACTATGGCTACACCTTC
clone_size: NA; d_call: TRBD1; v_call: TRBV19; j_call: TRBJ1-4; cdr3_aa: CASIPDRGYEKLFF; cdr3_nt: TGTGCCAGTATCCCTGACAGGGGGTATGAAAAACTGTTTTTT
clone_size: many; d_call: NA; v_call: TRBV7-9; j_call: TRBJ2-2; cdr3_aa: CASRLGLSVGELFF; cdr3_nt: TGTGCCAGCCGCCTAGGACTGAGCGTTGGGGAGCTGTTTTTT
clone_size: NA; d_call: NA; v_call: TRBV20-1; j_call: TRBJ1-2; cdr3_aa: CSAISWPPGCGYTF; cdr3_nt: TGTAGTGCCATAAGTTGGCCACCGGGCTGTGGCTACACCTTC
clone_size: many; d_call: NA; v_call: TRBV20-1; j_call: TRBJ2-1; cdr3_aa: CSARDLNEQFF; cdr3_nt: TGCAGTGCTAGAGATCTTAATGAGCAGTTCTTC
clone_size: many; d_call: TRBD1; v_call: TRBV20-1; j_call: TRBJ2-2; cdr3_aa: CSARDNQGAGTGELFF; cdr3_nt: TGCAGTGCTAGAGATAATCAGGGGGCGGGCACCGGGGAGCTGTTTTTT
clone_size: NA; d_call: TRBD1; v_call: TRBV19; j_call: TRBJ1-4; cdr3_aa: CASIPDRGPRDEKLFF; cdr3_nt: TGTGCCAGTATCCCTGACAGGGGACCCAGGGATGAAAAACTGTTTTTT
clone_size: many; d_call: TRBD1; v_call: TRBV6-5; j_call: TRBJ1-1; cdr3_aa: CASSRDRVTEAFF; cdr3_nt: TGTGCCAGCAGTCGGGACAGGGTCACTGAAGCTTTCTTT
clone_size: many; d_call: NA; v_call: TRBV9; j_call: TRBJ1-3; cdr3_aa: CASSVDRGAGNTIYF; cdr3_nt: TGTGCCAGCAGCGTAGATAGGGGAGCGGGAAACACCATATATTTT
clone_size: many; d_call: TRBD2; v_call: TRBV12-3/TRBV12-4; j_call: TRBJ2-1; cdr3_aa: CASSLTSGGANEQFF; cdr3_nt: TGTGCCAGCAGTTTGACTAGCGGGGGGGCGAATGAGCAGTTCTTC
clone_size: many; d_call: NA; v_call: TRBV4-2; j_call: TRBJ2-3; cdr3_aa: CASSQVEDPTDTQYF; cdr3_nt: TGTGCCAGCAGCCAAGTTGAGGACCCCACAGATACGCAGTATTTT
clone_size: many; d_call: TRBD2; v_call: TRBV6-1; j_call: TRBJ2-5; cdr3_aa: CASSRTSGYQETQYF; cdr3_nt: TGTGCCAGCAGTAGGACTAGCGGATACCAAGAGACCCAGTACTTC
clone_size: many; d_call: NA; v_call: TRBV12-3/TRBV12-4; j_call: TRBJ1-5; cdr3_aa: CASSLRQGANQPQHF; cdr3_nt: TGTGCCAGCAGTTTACGGCAGGGTGCCAATCAGCCCCAGCATTTT
clone_size: few; d_call: NA; v_call: TRBV27; j_call: TRBJ1-3; cdr3_aa: CASSFRGGENTIYF; cdr3_nt: TGTGCCAGCAGTTTCCGGGGGGGAGAAAACACCATATATTTT
clone_size: many; d_call: NA; v_call: TRBV5-1; j_call: TRBJ1-4; cdr3_aa: CASSLTGLGEKLFF; cdr3_nt: TGCGCCAGCAGCTTGACAGGGCTGGGCGAAAAACTGTTTTTT
clone_size: NA; d_call: NA; v_call: TRBV10-3; j_call: TRBJ2-7; cdr3_aa: CASSYVGAYEQYF; cdr3_nt: TGTGCCAGCAGTTACGTGGGTGCCTACGAGCAGTACTTC